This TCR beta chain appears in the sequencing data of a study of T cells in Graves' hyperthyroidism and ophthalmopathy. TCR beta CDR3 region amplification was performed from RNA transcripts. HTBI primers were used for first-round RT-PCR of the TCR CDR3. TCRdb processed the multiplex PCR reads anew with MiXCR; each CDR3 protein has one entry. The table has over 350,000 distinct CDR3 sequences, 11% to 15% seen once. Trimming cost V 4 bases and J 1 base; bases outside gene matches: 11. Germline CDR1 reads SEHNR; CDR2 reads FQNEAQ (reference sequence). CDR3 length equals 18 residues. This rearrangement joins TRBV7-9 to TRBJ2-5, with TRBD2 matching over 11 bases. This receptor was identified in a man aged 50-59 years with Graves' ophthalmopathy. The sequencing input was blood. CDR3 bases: TGTGCCAGCAGCTCGTTGACTAGCGGGATTATGGGCCAAGAGACCCAGTACTTC. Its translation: CASSSLTSGIMGQETQYF. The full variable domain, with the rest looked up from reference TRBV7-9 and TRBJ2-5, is DTGVSQNPRHKITKRGQNVTFRCDPISEHNRLYWYRQTLGQGPEFLTYFQNEAQLEKSRLLSDRFSAERPKGSFSTLEIQRTEQGDSAMYLCASSSLTSGIMGQETQYFGPGTRLLVL.